This T cell receptor beta chain appears in the sequencing data of a study of blood T cell repertoires in COVID-19. Overall study context: Researchers got acute and convalescent COVID-19 samples from the United States, Italy and Spain. From T cells, B-cell-depleted T cells, or PBMCs came the material, which was cDNA or gDNA.

In the original workflow: Amplification of reference gene primers provided the estimated nucleated cell counts. Method: immunoSEQ multiplex PCR; TCRdb's copy keeps in-frame clones and lacks some. That table gives V, J and clone size, and the DNA gave D and trimming. The sample has around 300,000 clones, around 89% seen once. The germline CDR1 and CDR2 sequences are KGHSH and LQKENI. The CDR3 is made up of 16 amino acids. Trimming removed 3 bases at V and 0 bases at J, with 14 bases between. Patients of the Seattle cohort, enrolled during active infection, were followed longitudinally. This clonotype was obtained from a woman aged 45-60 years with COVID-19, enrolled during active disease. V is TRBV18 and J is TRBJ1-1; D call uncertain. Sequenced: peripheral blood. The CDR3 protein is CASSPTLVRMNTEAFF. CDR3 sequence (DNA): TGTGCCAGCTCACCGACATTGGTCAGAATGAACACTGAAGCTTTCTTT.